This record looks at one TCR beta chain sequence and its context. V dropped 3 bases and J dropped 3 bases, with 15 bases sitting between them. Per germline, CDR1 KGHSH and CDR2 LQKENI. CDR3 size: 16 residues. This record comes from a study of blood T cell repertoires in COVID-19. The assay was immunoSEQ multiplex PCR, and TCRdb's table has in-frame clones only and misses some. The sample yields over 45,000 clones, more than 70% seen once. The TCR originated in a man aged 55 to 69 with acute or convalescent COVID-19. Sequencing was carried out using peripheral blood. This chain uses TRBV18 with TRBJ1-3; D gene ambiguous. The DNA for the CDR3 is TGTGCCAGCTCACCTTCGAGAGGGTTGGATGGAAACACCATATATTTT. This translates into CASSPSRGLDGNTIYF. The full variable domain, in which reference TRBV18 and TRBJ1-3 provide the parts outside the CDR3, is NAGVMQNPRHLVRRRGQEARLRCSPMKGHSHVYWYRQLPEEGLKFMVYLQKENIIDESGMPKERFSAEFPKEGPSILRIQQVVRGDSAAYFCASSPSRGLDGNTIYFGEGSWLTVV.